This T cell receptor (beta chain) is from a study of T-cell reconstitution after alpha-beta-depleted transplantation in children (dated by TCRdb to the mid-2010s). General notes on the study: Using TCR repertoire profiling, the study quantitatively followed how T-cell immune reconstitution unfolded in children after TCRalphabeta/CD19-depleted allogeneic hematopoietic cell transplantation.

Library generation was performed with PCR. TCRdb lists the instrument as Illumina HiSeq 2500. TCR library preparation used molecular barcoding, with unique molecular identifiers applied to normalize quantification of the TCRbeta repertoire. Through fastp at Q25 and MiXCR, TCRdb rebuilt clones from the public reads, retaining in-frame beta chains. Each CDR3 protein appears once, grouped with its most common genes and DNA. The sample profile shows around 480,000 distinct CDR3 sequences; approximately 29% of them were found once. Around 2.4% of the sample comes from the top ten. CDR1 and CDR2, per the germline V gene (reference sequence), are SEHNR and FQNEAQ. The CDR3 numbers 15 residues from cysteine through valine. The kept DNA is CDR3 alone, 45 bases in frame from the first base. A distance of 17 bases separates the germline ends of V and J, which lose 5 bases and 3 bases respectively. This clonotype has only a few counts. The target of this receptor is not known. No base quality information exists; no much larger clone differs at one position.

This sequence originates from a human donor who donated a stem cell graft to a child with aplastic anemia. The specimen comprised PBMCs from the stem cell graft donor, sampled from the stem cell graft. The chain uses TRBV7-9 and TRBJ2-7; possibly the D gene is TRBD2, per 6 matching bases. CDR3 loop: CASSPRRDWNYEQYV. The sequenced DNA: TGTGCCAGCAGCCCCCGCCGGGACTGGAACTACGAGCAGTACGTC.